The 30 T cell receptor beta chains listed next were all sequenced from one sample in a study of Graves' ophthalmopathy and Graves' hyperthyroidism. Researchers took RNA transcripts and amplified TCR beta CDR3 regions from them. HTBI primers were employed in first-round RT-PCR, then a second-round multiplex PCR followed. One entry per CDR3 protein, called by TCRdb with MiXCR from the multiplex PCR reads. The data show about 740,000 distinct CDR3 sequences, with roughly two fifths seen just once and about 40% held by the top ten. Sample: peripheral blood. These receptors originate from an adult man with Graves' ophthalmopathy.

This clonotype was recorded many times. The chain combines TRBV5-1 with TRBJ1-1; maybe TRBD1 (5 bases). The V end lost 4 bases, the J end lost 0 bases, and 13 bases lay between the germline ends. The CDR3 runs to 15 residues. Germline V gene sequence: CDR1 SGHRS, CDR2 YFSETQ. This CDR3 reads CASSPRQIMNTEAFF. In DNA, the CDR3 is TGCGCCAGCAGCCCCAGACAGATCATGAACACTGAAGCTTTCTTT.

The V call is TRBV27, the J call TRBJ2-7, with no clear D. CDR1 and CDR2 from the germline V gene are MNHEY and SMNVEV (reference sequence). V dropped 7 bases and J dropped 1 base, with 17 bases sitting between them. The CDR3 runs 15 residues. The CDR3 coding sequence is TGTGCCAGCACCACAAAGATGGGGTTGTCCTACGAGCAGTACTTC. This translates into CASTTKMGLSYEQYF.

At least ten counts were recorded for this clonotype. The V call is TRBV7-2, the J call TRBJ2-7; TRBD1 might be the D (6 bases). There are 13 residues in the CDR3. From germline, CDR1 is SGHTA and CDR2 FQGNSA. Trimming took 5 bases from V and 6 from J, leaving 14 bases between them. The CDR3 reads CASSPYRAGEQYF. DNA of the CDR3: TGTGCCAGCAGCCCGTACAGGGCTGGCGAGCAGTACTTC.

The V call is TRBV25-1, the J call TRBJ1-5; D might be TRBD1 (5 bases). V was pared by 5 bases and J by 3 bases, with 17 bases between. The CDR3 runs 16 residues. Germline V gene lookup returns CDR1 MGHDK and CDR2 SYGVNS. This chain's CDR3 is CASSPGTVFNNQPQHF. CDR3 in DNA: TGTGCCAGCAGTCCCGGGACTGTATTTAACAATCAGCCCCAGCATTTT.

Of note for this clonotype: A clone one base away is much larger, so this may be a read error. The chain combines TRBV10-3 with TRBJ1-5; TRBD1 matches at 9 bases. Looked up from germline, CDR1 is ENHRY and CDR2 is SYGVKD. J gave up 6 bases and V 4 bases, and 7 bases lay outside the gene matches. This CDR3 is 15 amino acids long. In DNA form, the CDR3 reads TGTGCCATCAGTGGCCGGGGGACAGGGCTTCAGCCCCAGCATTTT. Protein sequence: CAISGRGTGLQPQHF.

This clonotype was counted ten times or more. This chain links TRBV24-1 with TRBJ1-2; D is unclear. V was pared by 3 bases and J by 7 bases, with 11 bases between. The CDR3 consists of 13 residues. From germline, CDR1 is KGHDR and CDR2 SFDVKD. CDR3 bases: TGTGCCACCAGTGATGCGAGGGCCCTTGGCTACACCTTC. Translation gives CATSDARALGYTF.

The chain joins TRBV10-3 to TRBJ2-5, with 7 bases that match TRBD1. CDR1 and CDR2 (germline): ENHRY, SYGVKD. V trimming: 11 bases; J trimming: 3 bases; junction bases outside the gene matches: 9. The CDR3 has 13 residues. The CDR3, as DNA: TGTGCCTGGAGTTGGGACAGCAAAGAGACCCAGTACTTC. This gives the protein CAWSWDSKETQYF.

This clonotype turned up a few times. The genes are TRBV6-1 and TRBJ1-3; no firm D call. The CDR3 contains 15 residues. Trimming took 6 bases from V and 0 from J, leaving 12 bases between them. The V gene's germline CDR1 is MNHNS and CDR2 SASEGT. The DNA of the CDR3 is TGTGCCAGCAGCCATATGACGTACTCTGGAAACACCATATATTTT. Protein sequence: CASSHMTYSGNTIYF.

This rearrangement joins TRBV25-1 to TRBJ2-7; TRBD2 matches 9 bases. V was clipped by 6 bases and J by 4 bases; unmatched bases: 10. Looked up from germline, CDR1 is MGHDK and CDR2 is SYGVNS. The CDR3 contains 15 residues. CDR3: CASRTTGTSSYEQYF. CDR3 nucleotide sequence: TGTGCCAGCAGGACCACCGGGACTAGCAGTTACGAGCAGTACTTC.

This clonotype appeared many times. The gene calls are TRBV15 and TRBJ2-2; 8 bases are a match to TRBD2. V gave up 7 bases and J gave up 4 bases; unmatched junction bases: 8. The CDR3 loop spans 15 amino acids. The V gene's germline CDR1 is LNHNV and CDR2 YYDKDF (reference sequence). The DNA of the CDR3 is TGTGCCACCACGGGGGGGGCGCAAATCACCGGGGAGCTGTTTTTT. This gives the protein CATTGGAQITGELFF.

This clonotype has a count of ten or more. J is TRBJ1-6 and V is TRBV7-3; possibly TRBD1 for D (5 bases). Germline values: CDR1 SGHTA, CDR2 FQGTGA. The CDR3 loop spans 15 amino acids. V gave up 1 base and J gave up 4 bases, with 8 bases separating them. The DNA of the CDR3 is TGTGCCAGCAGCTTAAGGGGGTCGTATAATTCACCCCTCCACTTT. Amino acids: CASSLRGSYNSPLHF.

CDR3 DNA sequence: TGCAGTGCTAGCTGGACTGGCCTGGGTAAAGAGACCCAGTACTTC. Protein product: CSASWTGLGKETQYF. The chain is built from TRBV20-1 and TRBJ2-5; possible D gene TRBD2, 5 bases. The V gene lost 3 bases and the J gene lost 3 bases, with 17 bases spanning the gap. Germline CDR1 DFQATT, CDR2 SNEGSKA (reference sequence). The CDR3 has 15 amino acids.

The CDR3 is CSARAPGGEKLFF. The CDR3 region has the DNA TGCAGTGCTAGGGCTCCTGGGGGTGAAAAACTGTTTTTT. The rearrangement links TRBV20-1 to TRBJ1-4; perhaps TRBD1 as D (5 bases). This CDR3 has 13 amino acids. Per the germline V gene, CDR1 is DFQATT and CDR2 is SNEGSKA (reference sequence). V was shortened by 3 bases and J by 7 bases, with 12 bases between the two germline ends.

V is TRBV5-1 and J is TRBJ1-1; 10 positions match TRBD1. The CDR3 consists of 15 residues. J was trimmed by 5 bases and V by 0 bases; bases with no gene match: 4. Germline assignment: CDR1 SGHRS and CDR2 YFSETQ. DNA of the CDR3: TGCGCCAGCAGCTTGGGGGACAGGGGCTTGACTGAAGCTTTCTTT. Translation: CASSLGDRGLTEAFF.

This chain joins TRBV19 and TRBJ1-5; 12 bases match TRBD1. The CDR3 is 15 amino acids. The junction had 12 bases not matched to a gene; V was cut back by 9 bases and J by 9 bases. Germline-derived CDR1 and CDR2 are LNHDA and SQIVND (reference sequence). The CDR3 loop is CASSRDRGQGRPQHF. The DNA for the CDR3 is TGTGCCAGCAGCCGGGACAGGGGGCAGGGTAGGCCCCAGCATTTT.

At least ten counts were recorded for this clonotype. The rearrangement uses TRBV29-1 and TRBJ2-2; 10 nucleotides match TRBD2. The CDR3 totals 16 residues. With 3 bases clipped from V and 1 base from J, the junction kept 5 bases outside the gene matches. Per the germline V gene, CDR1 is SQVTM and CDR2 is ANQGSEA. The CDR3 DNA sequence: TGCAGCGTTGAGGCTAGCGGGGGAAGGAACACCGGGGAGCTGTTTTTT. Translating it yields CSVEASGGRNTGELFF.

The chain recombines TRBV19 with TRBJ1-4; D gene unclear. V lost 7 bases and J lost 16, with 10 bases in between. Germline V lookup: CDR1 LNHDA, CDR2 SQIVND (reference sequence). The CDR3 spans 9 residues. The CDR3 here is CASMERQFF. The DNA for the CDR3 is TGTGCCAGTATGGAGAGACAGTTTTTT.

This clonotype was seen repeatedly, ten times or more. As DNA, the CDR3 is TGTGCCAGCGGGGAACGGAAAGAGACCCAGTACTTC. Translation gives CASGERKETQYF. The chain recombines TRBV2 with TRBJ2-5; D gene unclear. Trimming removed 8 bases from V and 3 bases from J, with 10 bases in between. CDR3 length: 12 residues. Looked up from germline, CDR1 is SNHLY and CDR2 is FYNNEI.

The sample holds many counts of this clonotype. This rearrangement joins TRBV19 to TRBJ1-2; D not certain. The CDR3 consists of 13 residues. Germline V gene sequence: CDR1 LNHDA, CDR2 SQIVND (reference sequence). V gave up 3 bases and J gave up 0 bases, with 5 bases separating them. CDR3 protein: CASSIVPNYGYTF. CDR3 in DNA: TGTGCCAGTAGTATTGTCCCTAACTATGGCTACACCTTC.

The CDR3 sequence is CASRQGSGYEQYF. In DNA form, the CDR3 reads TGTGCCAGCAGACAGGGATCGGGCTACGAGCAGTACTTC. The chain links TRBV13 to TRBJ2-7, with D perhaps matching TRBD1 (6 bases). The CDR3 length is 13 residues. Germline-derived CDR1 and CDR2 are PRHDT and FYEKMQ (reference sequence). V was cut by 6 bases and J by 3 bases, with 12 bases left in between.

This clonotype was found a few times. J is TRBJ2-7 and V is TRBV7-9; TRBD1 or TRBD2 may be the D gene (5 bases each). V lost 5 bases, J lost 0 bases, and 17 bases lay in between. Germline-derived CDR1 and CDR2 are SEHNR and FQNEAQ (reference sequence). The CDR3 totals 16 residues. This chain's CDR3 is CASSRNGDGSSYEQYF. The CDR3 coding sequence is TGTGCCAGCAGCCGAAACGGGGACGGAAGCTCCTACGAGCAGTACTTC.

The chain combines TRBV7-9 with TRBJ1-3; no clear D gene. CDR1 and CDR2 from the germline V gene are SEHNR and FQNEAQ (reference sequence). The V end lost 3 bases, the J end lost 1 base, and 16 bases lay between the germline ends. The CDR3 runs 17 residues. CDR3 region: CASSLIRSHFSGNTIYF. In nucleotides, the CDR3 is TGTGCCAGCAGCTTGATACGTTCCCACTTTTCTGGAAACACCATATATTTT. Supplemented by reference TRBV7-9 and TRBJ1-3, the full variable domain reads DTGVSQNPRHKITKRGQNVTFRCDPISEHNRLYWYRQTLGQGPEFLTYFQNEAQLEKSRLLSDRFSAERPKGSFSTLEIQRTEQGDSAMYLCASSLIRSHFSGNTIYFGEGSWLTVV.

The chain carries TRBV29-1 and TRBJ2-2; D gene uncertain. The CDR3 length is 14 residues. V lost 1 base, J lost 0 bases, and 6 bases lay in between. Germline values: CDR1 SQVTM, CDR2 ANQGSEA. The CDR3 sequence: CSVEVGPNTGELFF. Written as DNA, the CDR3 is TGCAGCGTTGAAGTCGGCCCGAACACCGGGGAGCTGTTTTTT.

This clonotype was found many times. The genes are TRBV7-9 and TRBJ1-3, with D unresolved. Looked up from germline, CDR1 is SEHNR and CDR2 is FQNEAQ (reference sequence). Trimming pared 5 bases from V and 0 bases from J, leaving 8 bases between. This CDR3 region has 14 residues. CDR3 residues: CASSPHTSGNTIYF. The CDR3 DNA reads as TGTGCCAGCAGCCCACACACCTCTGGAAACACCATATATTTT. Full variable domain (rest looked up from reference TRBV7-9 and TRBJ1-3): DTGVSQNPRHKITKRGQNVTFRCDPISEHNRLYWYRQTLGQGPEFLTYFQNEAQLEKSRLLSDRFSAERPKGSFSTLEIQRTEQGDSAMYLCASSPHTSGNTIYFGEGSWLTVV.

The gene calls are TRBV2 and TRBJ1-4; a weak D match, TRBD1 (6 bases). CDR1 is SNHLY, CDR2 FYNNEI, per germline. The CDR3 has 16 amino acids. Between the trimmed V and J ends, which lost 8 bases and 0 bases, there was a span of 16 bases. CDR3 region: CASSPSRGATNEKLFF. CDR3 nucleotides: TGTGCCAGCTCACCAAGCAGGGGTGCAACTAATGAAAAACTGTTTTTT.

The chain is built from TRBV9 and TRBJ1-5; no firm D call. The CDR3 runs 14 residues. With 5 bases removed from V and 7 bases from J, the gap between germline ends came to 16 bases. Germline V lookup: CDR1 SGDLS, CDR2 YYNGEE. CDR3 region: CASSLNRLGQPQHF. The CDR3 DNA sequence: TGTGCCAGCAGTTTAAATAGGCTTGGACAGCCCCAGCATTTT. The whole variable domain, filled in from reference TRBV9 and TRBJ1-5, reads DSGVTQTPKHLITATGQRVTLRCSPRSGDLSVYWYQQSLDQGLQFLIQYYNGEERAKGNILERFSAQQFPDLHSELNLSSLELGDSALYFCASSLNRLGQPQHFGDGTRLSIL.

This clonotype was found many times. V is TRBV10-3 and J is TRBJ2-7, with 7 bases identical to TRBD1. Germline lookup yields CDR1 ENHRY and CDR2 SYGVKD. This CDR3 spans 14 amino acids. V shed 5 bases, J shed 2 bases, and the junction held 6 bases outside the gene matches. The CDR3 coding sequence is TGTGCCATCAGTCCTTCCGGGACAGCCTACGAGCAGTACTTC. Its protein product is CAISPSGTAYEQYF.

Comment on this clonotype: A much more abundant neighbour one base away suggests this may be a read error. The chain couples TRBV11-1 to TRBJ2-5; 9 positions agree with TRBD1. Per the germline V gene, CDR1 is SGHAT and CDR2 is FQDESV (reference sequence). The CDR3 contains 13 residues. This CDR3 reads CASSRTGAGEQHF. DNA for the CDR3: TGTGCCAGCAGCCGGACAGGGGCTGGCGAGCAGCACTTC.

A note on this clonotype: Lacking the conserved final phenylalanine or tryptophan, this CDR3 likely reflects a read error. The J gene is TRBJ1-1, the V gene TRBV25-1; the match to TRBD1 covers 8 bases. V shed 5 bases, J shed 4 bases, and the junction held 12 bases outside the gene matches. The CDR3 is 16 amino acids. CDR1 is MGHDK, CDR2 SYGVNS, per germline. The CDR3 DNA reads TGTGCCAGCAGTTTAAGCAGGGGGCGGTCTGGCACTGAAGCTTTCTTA. Residues: CASSLSRGRSGTEAFL.

The chain combines TRBV5-1 with TRBJ1-4, with TRBD1 as a possible D gene (5 bases). Trimming took 4 bases from V and 6 from J, leaving 19 bases between them. Germline V CDR1 and CDR2: SGHRS, YFSETQ. The CDR3 consists of 16 residues. The CDR3 spells CASSPWAPGGDEKLFF. The CDR3 DNA sequence: TGCGCCAGCAGCCCGTGGGCCCCAGGAGGGGATGAAAAACTGTTTTTT.